One and the same sample provided the 7 T cell receptor beta chains below, sequenced in a study of vaccination and CD4 T cells after COVID-19. Cultured CD4+ T cells had their DNA profiled by the Oncomine TCR Beta short-read assay. TCRdb used MiXCR to reprocess the PCR reads, holding one entry per CDR3 protein. The table lists about 21,000 distinct CDR3 sequences, around 40% of them singletons. No antigen is known for these receptors. Treatment denoted: approximately 9-day PBMC culture with coronavirus spike peptide pools or control peptides (ViraFEST assay). Sample: CD4+ T cells from blood, cultured in vitro, taken before SARS-CoV-2 vaccination. The receptors stem from a human donor who had recovered from COVID-19.

The V and J genes are TRBV11-2 and TRBJ2-7, with D hard to call. With 3 bases removed from V and 4 bases from J, the gap between germline ends came to 7 bases. Germline V gene data show CDR1 as SGHAT and CDR2 as FQNNGV. The length of the CDR3 is 12 residues. CDR3 loop: CASSFLGYEQYF. The CDR3, as DNA: TGTGCCAGCAGCTTTCTGGGTTACGAGCAGTACTTC.

This chain joins TRBV20-1 and TRBJ2-1; 7 nucleotides match TRBD2. J was trimmed by 0 bases and V by 6 bases; bases with no gene match: 5. From germline, CDR1 is DFQATT and CDR2 SNEGSKA (reference sequence). There are 14 residues in the CDR3. The CDR3 sequence: CSAVGGGSYNEQFF. The CDR3 DNA is TGCAGTGCAGTGGGGGGGGGCTCCTACAATGAGCAGTTCTTC.

V is TRBV11-2 and J is TRBJ1-6; 10 bases are a match to TRBD1. The CDR3 is made up of 14 amino acids. The V gene end was trimmed by 1 base and the J gene end by 9 bases; junction bases not matched to a gene: 0. Germline CDR1 is SGHAT and CDR2 is FQNNGV. The CDR3 loop reads CASSLGTGGSPLHF. In nucleotides, the CDR3 is TGTGCCAGCAGCTTAGGGACAGGGGGTTCACCCCTCCACTTT. Combining the CDR3 with reference TRBV11-2 and TRBJ1-6 gives the whole variable domain EAGVAQSPRYKIIEKRQSVAFWCNPISGHATLYWYQQILGQGPKLLIQFQNNGVVDDSQLPKDRFSAERLKGVDSTLKIQPAKLEDSAVYLCASSLGTGGSPLHFGNGTRLTVT.

The rearrangement links TRBV10-3 to TRBJ2-7; the D is unclear. Germline assignment: CDR1 ENHRY and CDR2 SYGVKD. The ends were cut back, 6 bases at V and 2 bases at J, with 8 bases in the middle. The CDR3 runs to 12 residues. The CDR3 loop reads CAISDLAYEQYF. In DNA form, the CDR3 reads TGTGCCATCAGCGATCTTGCCTACGAGCAGTACTTC.

The chain links TRBV19 to TRBJ2-1; TRBD2 matches at 11 bases. Germline V gene sequence: CDR1 LNHDA, CDR2 SQIVND (reference sequence). The V and J ends lost 8 bases and 9 bases, in that order; junction bases with no gene match: 12. The CDR3 totals 15 residues. This chain's CDR3 is CASGRLAGGPGEQFF. The CDR3 nucleotides read TGTGCCAGTGGTCGGTTAGCGGGGGGGCCTGGTGAGCAGTTCTTC. Full variable domain (remainder filled in from reference TRBV19 and TRBJ2-1): DGGITQSPKYLFRKEGQNVTLSCEQNLNHDAMYWYRQDPGQGLRLIYYSQIVNDFQKGDIAEGYSVSREKKESFPLTVTSAQKNPTAFYLCASGRLAGGPGEQFFGPGTRLTVL.

The chain recombines TRBV7-3 with TRBJ1-3; perhaps TRBD1 as D (6 bases). The germline V gene has CDR1 SGHTA and CDR2 FQGTGA. V lost 4 bases and J lost 0, with 13 bases in between. CDR3 length: 16 residues. The CDR3 DNA follows: TGTGCCAGCAGCTCAGGGGTATGGAGCTCTGGAAACACCATATATTTT. This sequence encodes CASSSGVWSSGNTIYF.

V gene TRBV7-2 combines with J gene TRBJ1-5; D unclear. In germline, CDR1 is SGHTA, CDR2 FQGNSA. V lost 3 bases and J lost 4, with 4 bases in between. This CDR3 has 12 amino acids. In DNA form, the CDR3 reads TGTGCCAGCAGCTTTAGAAATCAGCCCCAGCATTTT. Protein: CASSFRNQPQHF.